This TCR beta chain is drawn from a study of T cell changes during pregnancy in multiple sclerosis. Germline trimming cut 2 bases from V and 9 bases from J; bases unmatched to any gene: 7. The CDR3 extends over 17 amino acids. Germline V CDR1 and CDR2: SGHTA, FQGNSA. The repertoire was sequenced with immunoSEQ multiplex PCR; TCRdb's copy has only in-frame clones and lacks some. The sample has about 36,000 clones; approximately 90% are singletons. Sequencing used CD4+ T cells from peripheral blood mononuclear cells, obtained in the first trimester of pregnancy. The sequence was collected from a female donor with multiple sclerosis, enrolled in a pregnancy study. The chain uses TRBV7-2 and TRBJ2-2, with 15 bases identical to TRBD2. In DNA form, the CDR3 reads TGTGCCAGCAGCTTAAGGACTAGCGGGGGGGTCAGACGGGAGCTGTTTTTT. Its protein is CASSLRTSGGVRRELFF.